The clone carrying this T cell receptor beta chain was observed at least ten times. Its target is unknown. The source of the sample is a study of Graves' ophthalmopathy and Graves' hyperthyroidism. For the study at large: The stable label applied to hyperthyroidism with no ophthalmopathy within 18 months of follow-up.

V gave up 9 bases and J gave up 1 base, with 6 bases separating them. Germline-derived CDR1 and CDR2 are LNHDA and SQIVND (reference sequence). This CDR3 spans 11 amino acids. Study results and caveats: Most clonotypes expanded in thyroid above 0.001 frequency were present in blood too. Sensitivity reached 87.88% and specificity about 80% for a 13-signature model separating ophthalmopathy from stable hyperthyroidism. Forecasting of ophthalmopathy progression by the model achieved around 71% sensitivity and approximately 72% specificity.

Scientists amplified the TCR beta CDR3 regions from RNA transcripts. The library came from an HTBI-primed first-round RT-PCR and a second-round multiplex PCR. TCRdb redid the calling of the multiplex PCR reads with MiXCR, one entry per CDR3 protein. The sample holds 900,000 to 1,200,000 distinct CDR3 sequences, less than 45% seen once. The chain couples TRBV19 to TRBJ2-5; D uncertain. This TCR was sampled from an adult man with Graves' hyperthyroidism. Material for sequencing was peripheral blood or thyroid tissue (not recorded which). The CDR3, as DNA: TGTGCCAGCAGCATCCAAGAGACCCAGTACTTC. Encoded protein: CASSIQETQYF.